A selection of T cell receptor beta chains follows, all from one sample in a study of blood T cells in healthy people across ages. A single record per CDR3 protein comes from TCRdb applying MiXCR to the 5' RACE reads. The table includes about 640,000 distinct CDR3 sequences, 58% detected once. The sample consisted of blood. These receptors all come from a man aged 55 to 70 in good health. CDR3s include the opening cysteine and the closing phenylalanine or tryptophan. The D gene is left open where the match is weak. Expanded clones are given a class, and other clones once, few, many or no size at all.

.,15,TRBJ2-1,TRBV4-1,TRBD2,CASSPRGWGYNEQFF,TGCGCCAGCAGCCCGCGGGGGTGGGGATACAATGAGCAGTTCTTC
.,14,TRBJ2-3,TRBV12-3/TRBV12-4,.,CASSLITQPDTQYF,TGTGCCAGCAGTTTAATAACTCAACCAGATACGCAGTATTTT
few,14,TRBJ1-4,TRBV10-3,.,CAISRTKGAEKLFF,TGTGCCATCAGCCGGACAAAGGGAGCTGAAAAACTGTTTTTT
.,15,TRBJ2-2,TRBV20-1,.,CSALLGRSNTGELFF,TGCAGTGCGCTTCTGGGGCGGTCGAACACCGGGGAGCTGTTTTTT
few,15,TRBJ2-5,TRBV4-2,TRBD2,CASSQPGGVQETQYF,TGTGCCAGCAGCCAACCCGGGGGGGTCCAAGAGACCCAGTACTTC
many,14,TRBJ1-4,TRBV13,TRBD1,CASSSDRGPEKLFF,TGTGCCAGCAGCTCCGACAGGGGGCCTGAAAAACTGTTTTTT
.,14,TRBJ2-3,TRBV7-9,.,CASSLGDVADTQYF,TGTGCCAGCAGCTTAGGCGACGTAGCAGATACGCAGTATTTT
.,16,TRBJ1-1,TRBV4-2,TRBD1,CASSQVWTGRVTEAFF,TGTGCCAGCAGCCAAGTTTGGACAGGGCGCGTCACTGAAGCTTTCTTT
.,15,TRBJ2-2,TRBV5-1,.,CASSLRPGDTGELFF,TGCGCCAGCAGCTTGAGGCCTGGGGACACCGGGGAGCTGTTTTTT
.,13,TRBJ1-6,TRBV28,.,CASRQGWGSPLHF,TGTGCCAGCAGACAGGGTTGGGGATCACCCCTCCACTTT
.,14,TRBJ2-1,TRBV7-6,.,CAGSLDRLWDEQFF,TGTGCCGGCAGCTTAGACAGGCTTTGGGATGAGCAGTTCTTC
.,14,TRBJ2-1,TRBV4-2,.,CASSPEGDQETQFF,TGTGCCAGCAGCCCTGAGGGGGACCAAGAGACCCAGTTCTTC
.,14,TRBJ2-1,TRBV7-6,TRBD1,CASSFYRGSNEQFF,TGTGCCAGCAGCTTTTACAGGGGGAGCAATGAGCAGTTCTTC
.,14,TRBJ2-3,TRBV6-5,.,CASSQRVATDTQYF,TGTGCCAGCAGTCAGAGGGTAGCGACAGATACGCAGTATTTT
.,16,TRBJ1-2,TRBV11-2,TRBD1,CASSPMGQGVNYGYTF,TGTGCCAGCAGCCCAATGGGACAGGGCGTAAACTATGGCTACACCTTC
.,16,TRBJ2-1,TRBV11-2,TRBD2,CASSSGLRGGAGEQFF,TGTGCCAGCAGCTCCGGCCTCCGCGGGGGGGCCGGTGAGCAGTTCTTC
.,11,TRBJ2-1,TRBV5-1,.,CASSLWHEQFF,TGCGCCAGCAGCTTGTGGCATGAGCAGTTCTTC
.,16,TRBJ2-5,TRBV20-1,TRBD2,CSARPGLAGIQETQYF,TGCAGTGCTAGACCAGGACTAGCGGGGATACAAGAGACCCAGTACTTC
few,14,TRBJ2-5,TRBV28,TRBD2,CASRRTRDLETQYF,TGTGCCAGCAGGCGGACTAGAGATTTGGAGACCCAGTACTTC
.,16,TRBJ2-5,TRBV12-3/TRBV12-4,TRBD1,CASSSPGTGIQETQYF,TGTGCCAGCAGTTCACCCGGGACAGGGATTCAGGAGACCCAGTACTTC
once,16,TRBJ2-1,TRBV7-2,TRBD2,CASSLEVGGSYNEQFF,TGTGCCAGCAGCTTAGAAGTGGGGGGGTCCTACAATGAGCAGTTCTTC
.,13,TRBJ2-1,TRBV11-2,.,CASSAELPYEQFF,TGTGCCAGCAGCGCCGAGCTTCCCTACGAGCAGTTCTTC
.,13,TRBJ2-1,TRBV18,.,CASSPGIYNEQFF,TGTGCCAGCTCACCAGGGATCTACAATGAGCAGTTCTTC
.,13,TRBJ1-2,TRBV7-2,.,CASTLGRRYGYTF,TGTGCCAGCACCCTGGGACGTCGGTATGGCTACACCTTC
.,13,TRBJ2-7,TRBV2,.,CASSVGGRYEQYF,TGTGCCAGCAGTGTGGGGGGGCGATACGAGCAGTACTTC
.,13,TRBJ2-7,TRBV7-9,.,CAGSPGSRLEQYF,TGTGCCGGCAGCCCAGGATCGAGGCTCGAGCAGTACTTC
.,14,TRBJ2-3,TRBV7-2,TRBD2,CASSSVWGGDTQYF,TGTGCCAGCAGCTCCGTTTGGGGGGGGGATACGCAGTATTTT
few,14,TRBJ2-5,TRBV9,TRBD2,CASSVGLAGGAQYF,TGTGCCAGCAGTGTAGGACTAGCGGGGGGGGCCCAGTACTTC
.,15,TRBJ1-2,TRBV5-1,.,CASSSPGRAGGGYTF,TGCGCCAGCAGCTCCCCCGGCAGGGCAGGTGGAGGCTACACCTTC
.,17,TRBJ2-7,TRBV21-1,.,CASSKIRGRPFLYEQYF,TGTGCCAGCAGCAAAATCCGGGGGCGCCCTTTCCTCTACGAGCAGTACTTC
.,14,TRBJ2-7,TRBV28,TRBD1,CASSPGQATYEQYF,TGTGCCAGCAGTCCGGGACAGGCAACCTACGAGCAGTACTTC
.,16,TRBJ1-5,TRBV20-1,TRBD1,CSAKISGQGLDQPQHF,TGCAGTGCTAAGATCTCGGGACAGGGTCTAGATCAGCCCCAGCATTTT
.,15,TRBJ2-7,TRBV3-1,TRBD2,CASSSGREGRIEQYF,TGTGCCAGCAGCTCCGGACGGGAGGGTAGGATTGAGCAGTACTTC
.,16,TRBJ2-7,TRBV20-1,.,CSARDWGDVGFYEQYF,TGCAGTGCTAGAGATTGGGGAGACGTGGGGTTTTACGAGCAGTACTTC
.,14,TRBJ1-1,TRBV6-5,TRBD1,CASTRTGANTEAFF,TGTGCCAGCACCCGGACAGGGGCGAATACTGAAGCTTTCTTT
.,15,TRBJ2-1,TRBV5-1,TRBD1,CASSNGQVASNEQFF,TGCGCCAGCAGCAACGGACAGGTGGCAAGTAATGAGCAGTTCTTC
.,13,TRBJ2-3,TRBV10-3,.,CAIRPQSTDTQYF,TGTGCCATCAGGCCACAATCTACAGATACGCAGTATTTT
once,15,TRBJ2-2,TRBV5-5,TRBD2,CATYGGGRNTGELFF,TGTGCCACCTACGGGGGGGGCCGTAACACCGGGGAGCTGTTTTTT
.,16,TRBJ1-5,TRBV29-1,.,CSVEGNRKNSNQPQHF,TGCAGCGTTGAAGGGAACAGAAAGAACAGCAATCAGCCCCAGCATTTT
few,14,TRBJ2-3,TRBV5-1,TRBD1,CASSRTQGQVTQYF,TGCGCCAGCAGCCGCACACAGGGGCAGGTTACGCAGTATTTT
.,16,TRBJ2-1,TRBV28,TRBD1,CASSPTLGQGNNEQFF,TGTGCCAGCAGCCCGACCTTGGGACAGGGTAACAATGAGCAGTTCTTC
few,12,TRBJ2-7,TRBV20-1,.,CSAIYQGYEQYF,TGCAGTGCAATCTACCAGGGCTACGAGCAGTACTTC
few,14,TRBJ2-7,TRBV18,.,CASSFRDGPYEQYF,TGTGCCAGCTCATTCCGGGACGGTCCCTACGAGCAGTACTTC
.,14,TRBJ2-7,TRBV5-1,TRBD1,CASSTGTGAYEQYF,TGCGCCAGCAGCACCGGGACAGGAGCCTACGAGCAGTACTTC
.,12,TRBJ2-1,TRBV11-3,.,CAGSLVDNEQFF,TGTGCCGGCAGCTTAGTCGACAATGAGCAGTTCTTC
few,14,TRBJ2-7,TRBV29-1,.,CSVPRGAGSYEQYF,TGCAGCGTCCCAAGGGGGGCAGGATCCTACGAGCAGTACTTC
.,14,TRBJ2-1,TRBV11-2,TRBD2,CASSLDRGTREQFF,TGTGCCAGCAGCTTAGATCGGGGGACTAGGGAGCAGTTCTTC
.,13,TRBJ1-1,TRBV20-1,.,CSAPVSGLGEAFF,TGCAGTGCCCCCGTATCGGGACTGGGTGAAGCTTTCTTT
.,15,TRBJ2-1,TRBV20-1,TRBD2,CSAALLAGGDNEQFF,TGCAGTGCTGCCCTTCTAGCGGGGGGGGACAATGAGCAGTTCTTC
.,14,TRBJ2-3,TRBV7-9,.,CASSPVSYTDTQYF,TGTGCCAGCTCTCCAGTGTCTTACACAGATACGCAGTATTTT